This TCR beta chain appears in the sequencing data of a study of blood T cells in healthy people across ages. With a J-beta primer mix and a sample-barcoded 5' primer, a second PCR ran about 6 to 11 cycles. TCRdb reprocessed the 5' RACE reads via MiXCR and lists one record per CDR3 protein. This table has over a million distinct CDR3 sequences, about 40% appearing once. There are 11 residues in the CDR3. V was pared by 2 bases and J by 7 bases, with 9 bases between. Per germline, CDR1 SQVTM and CDR2 ANQGSEA. Material: blood. The clonotype comes from a woman aged 18-35 years in good health. The V call is TRBV29-1, the J call TRBJ2-7, with D perhaps TRBD1 (6 bases). The CDR3 sequence is CSVEKQGEQYF. DNA for the CDR3: TGCAGCGTTGAAAAACAGGGAGAGCAGTACTTC.